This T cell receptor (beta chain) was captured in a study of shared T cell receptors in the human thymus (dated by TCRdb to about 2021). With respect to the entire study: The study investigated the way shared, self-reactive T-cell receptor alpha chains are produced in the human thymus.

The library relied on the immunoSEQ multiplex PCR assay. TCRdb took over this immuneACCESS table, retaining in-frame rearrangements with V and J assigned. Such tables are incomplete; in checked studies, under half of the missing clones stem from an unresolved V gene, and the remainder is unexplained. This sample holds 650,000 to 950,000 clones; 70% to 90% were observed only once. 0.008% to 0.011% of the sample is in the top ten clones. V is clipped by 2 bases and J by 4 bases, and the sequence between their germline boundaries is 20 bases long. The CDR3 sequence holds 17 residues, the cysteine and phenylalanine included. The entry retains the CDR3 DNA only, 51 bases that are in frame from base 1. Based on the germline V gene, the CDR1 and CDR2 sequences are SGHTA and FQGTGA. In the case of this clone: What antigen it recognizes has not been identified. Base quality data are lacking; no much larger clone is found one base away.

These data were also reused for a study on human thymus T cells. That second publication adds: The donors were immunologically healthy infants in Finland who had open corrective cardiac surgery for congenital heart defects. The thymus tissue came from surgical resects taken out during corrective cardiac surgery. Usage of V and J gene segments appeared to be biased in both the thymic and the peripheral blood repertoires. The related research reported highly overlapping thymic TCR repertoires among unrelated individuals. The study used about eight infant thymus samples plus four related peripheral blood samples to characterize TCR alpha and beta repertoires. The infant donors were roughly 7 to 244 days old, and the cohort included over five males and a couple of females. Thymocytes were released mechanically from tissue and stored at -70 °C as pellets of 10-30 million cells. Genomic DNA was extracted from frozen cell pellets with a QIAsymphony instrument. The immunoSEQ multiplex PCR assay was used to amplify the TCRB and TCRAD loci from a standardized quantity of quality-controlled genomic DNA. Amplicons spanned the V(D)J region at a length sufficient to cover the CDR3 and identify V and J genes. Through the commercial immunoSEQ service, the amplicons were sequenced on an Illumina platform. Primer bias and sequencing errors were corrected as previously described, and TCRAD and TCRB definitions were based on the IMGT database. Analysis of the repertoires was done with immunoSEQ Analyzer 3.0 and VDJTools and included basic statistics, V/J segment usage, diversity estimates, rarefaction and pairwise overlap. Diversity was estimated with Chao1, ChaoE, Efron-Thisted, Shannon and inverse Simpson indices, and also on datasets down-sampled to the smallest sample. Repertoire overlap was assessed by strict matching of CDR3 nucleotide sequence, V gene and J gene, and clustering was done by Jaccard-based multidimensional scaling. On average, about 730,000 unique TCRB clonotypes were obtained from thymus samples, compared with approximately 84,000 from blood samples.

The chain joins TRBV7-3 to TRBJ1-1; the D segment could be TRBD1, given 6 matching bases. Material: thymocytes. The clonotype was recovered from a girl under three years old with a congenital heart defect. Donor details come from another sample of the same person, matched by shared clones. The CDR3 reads CASSLDRPGWYGTEAFF. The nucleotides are TGTGCCAGCAGCTTAGACAGGCCCGGGTGGTACGGCACTGAAGCTTTCTTT.